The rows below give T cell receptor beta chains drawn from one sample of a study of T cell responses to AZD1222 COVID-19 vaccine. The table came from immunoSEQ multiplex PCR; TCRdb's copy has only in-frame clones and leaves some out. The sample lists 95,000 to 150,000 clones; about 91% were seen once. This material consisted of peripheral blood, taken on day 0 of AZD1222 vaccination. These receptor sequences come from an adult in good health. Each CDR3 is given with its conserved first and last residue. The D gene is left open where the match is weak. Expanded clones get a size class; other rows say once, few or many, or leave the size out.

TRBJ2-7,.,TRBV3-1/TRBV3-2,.,CASSQDSYEQYF,TGTGCCAGCAGCCAAGACAGCTACGAGCAGTACTTC
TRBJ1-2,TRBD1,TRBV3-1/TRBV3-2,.,CASSPGGRYGYTF,TGTGCCAGCAGTCCAGGGGGTAGGTATGGCTACACCTTC
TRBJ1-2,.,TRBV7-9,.,CASSLGTAYGYTF,TGTGCCAGCAGCTTAGGGACTGCATATGGCTACACCTTC
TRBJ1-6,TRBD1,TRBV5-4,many,CASSLGRPGTGVNSPLHF,TGTGCCAGCAGCTTGGGACGACCCGGGACAGGGGTAAATTCACCCCTCCACTTT
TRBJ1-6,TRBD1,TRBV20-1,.,CSASAPRQGLGRIENSPLHF,TGCAGTGCTAGTGCCCCTCGACAGGGGCTAGGTAGAATAGAGAATTCACCCCTCCACTTT
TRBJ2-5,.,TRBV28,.,CASSFGGRETQYF,TGTGCCAGCAGTTTCGGAGGTCGCGAGACCCAGTACTTC
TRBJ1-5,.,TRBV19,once,CASSIERDQPQHF,TGTGCCAGTAGTATAGAAAGGGATCAGCCCCAGCATTTT
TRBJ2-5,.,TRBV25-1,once,CASSEFSTQYF,TGTGCCAGCAGTGAATTTTCGACCCAGTACTTC
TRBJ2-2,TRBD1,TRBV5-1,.,CASSPDRVGGELFF,TGCGCCAGCAGCCCTGACAGGGTCGGCGGGGAGCTGTTTTTT
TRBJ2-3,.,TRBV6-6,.,CASREDSTDTQYF,TGTGCCAGCAGAGAGGACAGCACAGATACGCAGTATTTT
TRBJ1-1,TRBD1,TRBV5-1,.,CASNPGQGAGEAFF,TGCGCCAGCAACCCGGGACAGGGGGCTGGTGAAGCTTTCTTT
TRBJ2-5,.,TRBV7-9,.,CASSPYLAGPQETQYF,TGTGCCAGCAGCCCCTACTTGGCGGGACCTCAAGAGACCCAGTACTTC
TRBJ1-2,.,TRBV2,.,CASSQDGNYGYTF,TGTGCCAGCAGCCAGGACGGAAACTATGGCTACACCTTC
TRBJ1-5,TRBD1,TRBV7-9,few,CASSLVGTITGGNQPQHF,TGTGCCAGCAGCTTAGTTGGAACTATAACAGGGGGAAATCAGCCCCAGCATTTT
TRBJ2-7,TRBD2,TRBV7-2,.,CASSFTSGSSYEQYF,TGTGCCAGCAGCTTTACTAGCGGGTCCTCCTACGAGCAGTACTTC
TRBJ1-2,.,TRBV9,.,CASSVDPGGRGYTF,TGTGCCAGCAGCGTAGATCCAGGCGGCCGTGGCTACACCTTC
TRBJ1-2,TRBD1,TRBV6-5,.,CASSTLRTGWSGYTF,TGTGCCAGCAGTACTCTTAGGACAGGATGGAGTGGCTACACCTTC
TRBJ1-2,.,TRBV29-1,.,CSAATPGHTYGYTF,TGCAGCGCCGCGACCCCAGGACACACCTATGGCTACACCTTC
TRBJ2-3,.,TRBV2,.,CASSEYRGGYTDTQYF,TGTGCCAGCAGTGAATACAGGGGGGGATACACAGATACGCAGTATTTT
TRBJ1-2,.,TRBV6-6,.,CASSYGQGDNYGYTF,TGTGCCAGCAGTTACGGCCAGGGAGATAACTATGGCTACACCTTC
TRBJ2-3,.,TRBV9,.,CASSPLEGKDTQYF,TGTGCCAGCAGCCCCCTCGAGGGGAAAGATACGCAGTATTTT
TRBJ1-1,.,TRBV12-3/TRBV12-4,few,CASTQLTEAFF,TGTGCCAGCACCCAATTAACTGAAGCTTTCTTT
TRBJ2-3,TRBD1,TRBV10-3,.,CAIRETGQGVADTQYF,TGTGCCATCCGAGAAACAGGACAGGGGGTGGCAGATACGCAGTATTTT
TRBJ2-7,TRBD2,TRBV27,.,CASSTGTSGVYEQYF,TGTGCCAGCAGTACCGGGACTAGCGGGGTCTACGAGCAGTACTTC
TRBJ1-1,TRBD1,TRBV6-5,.,CASSYSYRGGTEAFF,TGTGCCAGCAGTTACTCCTACAGGGGTGGGACTGAAGCTTTCTTT
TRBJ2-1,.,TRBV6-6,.,CASSYSTDFYEQFF,TGTGCCAGCAGTTACTCGACAGATTTCTATGAGCAGTTCTTC
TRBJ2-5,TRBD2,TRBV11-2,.,CASSLGGAGGQETQYF,TGTGCCAGCAGCCTCGGTGGGGCGGGGGGCCAAGAGACCCAGTACTTC
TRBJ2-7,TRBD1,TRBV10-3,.,CAIRGQTSYEQYF,TGTGCCATCAGGGGACAGACCTCCTACGAGCAGTACTTC
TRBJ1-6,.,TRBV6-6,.,CASRGFGRDSPLHF,TGTGCCAGCCGGGGGTTTGGCAGGGACTCACCCCTCCACTTT
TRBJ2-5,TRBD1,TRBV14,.,CASSQPGGETQYF,TGTGCCAGCAGCCAACCAGGGGGAGAGACCCAGTACTTC
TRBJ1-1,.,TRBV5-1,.,CASSYTPEGGRAEAFF,TGCGCCAGCAGCTATACTCCGGAAGGGGGGCGCGCTGAAGCTTTCTTT
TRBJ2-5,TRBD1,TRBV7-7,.,CASSPIGTGAPQETQYF,TGTGCCAGCAGCCCAATCGGCACAGGGGCGCCCCAAGAGACCCAGTACTTC
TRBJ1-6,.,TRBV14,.,CASSQDSGSPLHF,TGTGCCAGCAGCCAAGATAGCGGTTCACCCCTCCACTTT
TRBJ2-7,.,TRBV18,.,CASSPGVTSSYEQYF,TGTGCCAGCTCACCGGGAGTGACTAGCTCCTACGAGCAGTACTTC
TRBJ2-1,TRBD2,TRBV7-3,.,CASSPGTSAYNEQFF,TGTGCCAGCAGCCCGGGGACTAGCGCCTACAATGAGCAGTTCTTC
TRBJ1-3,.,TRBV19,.,CATTPLGSGNTIYF,TGTGCCACCACCCCCCTGGGCTCTGGAAACACCATATATTTT
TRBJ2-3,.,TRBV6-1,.,CASSEQSKGRDTQYF,TGTGCCAGCAGTGAACAGTCTAAGGGTAGAGATACGCAGTATTTT
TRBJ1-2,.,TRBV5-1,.,CASTGEAGDYGYTF,TGCGCCAGCACCGGAGAGGCAGGGGACTATGGCTACACCTTC
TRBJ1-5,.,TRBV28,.,CASRPPGELQPQHF,TGTGCCAGCAGGCCCCCCGGGGAGCTTCAGCCCCAGCATTTT
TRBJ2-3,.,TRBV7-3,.,CASSSRVFADTQYF,TGTGCCAGCAGCAGTAGGGTGTTCGCAGATACGCAGTATTTT
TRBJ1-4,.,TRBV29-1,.,CSVATPGAANEKLFF,TGCAGCGTTGCAACCCCGGGGGCCGCGAATGAAAAACTGTTTTTT
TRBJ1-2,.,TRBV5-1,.,CASSLVAESYGYTF,TGCGCCAGCAGCTTGGTTGCAGAAAGCTATGGCTACACCTTC
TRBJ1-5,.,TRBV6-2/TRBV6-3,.,CASSYSIRGAGTNDQPQHF,TGTGCCAGCAGTTACTCGATACGGGGGGCAGGGACCAACGATCAGCCCCAGCATTTT
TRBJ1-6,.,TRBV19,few,CASSTQTGDTSSPLHF,TGTGCCAGTAGTACGCAAACCGGGGACACCAGCTCACCCCTCCACTTT
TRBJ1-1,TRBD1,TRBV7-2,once,CASSSNRGTEAFF,TGTGCCAGCAGCTCCAACAGGGGTACTGAAGCTTTCTTT
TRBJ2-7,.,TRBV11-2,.,CASSLPGVEQYF,TGTGCCAGCAGCTTACCGGGGGTTGAGCAGTACTTC
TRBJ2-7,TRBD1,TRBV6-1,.,CASSEKADRGFEQYF,TGTGCCAGCAGTGAAAAAGCCGACAGGGGATTCGAGCAGTACTTC
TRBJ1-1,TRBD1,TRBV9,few,CASSSNRGIDTEAFF,TGTGCCAGCAGCTCGAACAGGGGGATCGACACTGAAGCTTTCTTT
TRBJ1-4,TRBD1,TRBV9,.,CASSVGLSGGLSNEKLFF,TGTGCCAGCAGCGTAGGCTTGTCAGGGGGCTTGTCTAATGAAAAACTGTTTTTT
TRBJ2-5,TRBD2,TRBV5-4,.,CASSVKTGLVVTQYF,TGTGCCAGCAGCGTAAAAACGGGACTAGTAGTGACCCAGTACTTC
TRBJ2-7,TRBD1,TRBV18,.,CASSPGTGTSYEQYF,TGTGCCAGCTCACCCGGGACAGGGACTTCCTACGAGCAGTACTTC
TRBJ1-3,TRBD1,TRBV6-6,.,CASSRQGLISSGNTIYF,TGTGCCAGCAGTCGACAGGGACTAATCTCCTCTGGAAACACCATATATTTT
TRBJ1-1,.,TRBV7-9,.,CASSPTVNTEAFF,TGTGCCAGCAGTCCTACAGTGAACACTGAAGCTTTCTTT
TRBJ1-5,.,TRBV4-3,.,CASSQETGQPQHF,TGCGCCAGCAGCCAAGAAACTGGCCAGCCCCAGCATTTT
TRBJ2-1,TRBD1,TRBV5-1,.,CASSSGGSYNEQFF,TGCGCCAGCAGTTCAGGGGGCTCCTACAATGAGCAGTTCTTC
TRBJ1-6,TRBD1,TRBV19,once,CASSMDPTGGYSPLHF,TGTGCCAGTAGTATGGACCCGACAGGGGGCTACTCACCCCTCCACTTT
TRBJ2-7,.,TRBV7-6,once,CASSEFLRNSYEQYF,TGTGCCAGCAGCGAGTTCCTTCGGAACTCCTACGAGCAGTACTTC